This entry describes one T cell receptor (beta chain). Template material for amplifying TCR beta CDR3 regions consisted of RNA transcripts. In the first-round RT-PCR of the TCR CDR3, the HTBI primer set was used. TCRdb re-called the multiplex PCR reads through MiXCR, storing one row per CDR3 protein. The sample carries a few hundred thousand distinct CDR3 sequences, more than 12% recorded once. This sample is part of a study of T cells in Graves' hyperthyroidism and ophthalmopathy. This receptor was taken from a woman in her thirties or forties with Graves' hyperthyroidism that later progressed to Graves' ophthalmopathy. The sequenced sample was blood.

DNA of the CDR3: TGCAGTGCCTGGGGCGGCTCCTCCTACAATGAGCAGTTCTTC. This translates into CSAWGGSSYNEQFF. The V and J genes are TRBV20-1 and TRBJ2-1; D might be TRBD1 (5 bases). CDR3 length: 14 residues. Per germline, CDR1 DFQATT and CDR2 SNEGSKA (reference sequence). V was cut by 6 bases and J by 0 bases, with 12 bases left in between.